These T cell receptor beta chains were read from a single sample in a study of T cell changes during pregnancy in multiple sclerosis. Produced via immunoSEQ multiplex PCR; TCRdb's table is partial and in-frame only. The table includes tens of thousands of clones, roughly 90% detected once. Here the sequenced sample was CD8+ T cells from peripheral blood mononuclear cells, taken before pregnancy. The receptors were gathered from a female donor with multiple sclerosis, enrolled in a pregnancy study. The CDR3 runs from the conserved cysteine through the conserved F or W. The order of the fields is V gene, J gene, CDR3 length, D gene, clone size, CDR3 DNA, CDR3 protein. A D gene is named only where the DNA matches it firmly. A row's size may be missing; if present it is once, few, many or a size class.

>TRBV2|TRBJ2-5|14|TRBD2|-
TGTGCCAGCAGCGACCAGACTAGCGCGACGGGCCAGTACTTC
CASSDQTSATGQYF
>TRBV19|TRBJ1-1|15|TRBD1|-
TGTGCCAGTAGTACCCGGACAGGGAAGATCACTGAAGCTTTCTTT
CASSTRTGKITEAFF
>TRBV5-5|TRBJ2-1|14|TRBD2|-
TGTGCCAGCAGTAGCGGGGGCTCCTACAATGAGCAGTTCTTC
CASSSGGSYNEQFF
>TRBV11-2|TRBJ2-1|17|TRBD2|-
TGTGCCAGCAGCAAAAAGACGGGGGGGAGCTCCTACAATGAGCAGTTCTTC
CASSKKTGGSSYNEQFF
>TRBV16|TRBJ1-1|16|-|-
TGTGCCAGCAGCCACCGTGGTGAGGGGGATAACACTGAAGCTTTCTTT
CASSHRGEGDNTEAFF
>TRBV30|TRBJ1-4|13|-|-
TGTGCCTGGAGAGATCCTAGAAGGGAAAAACTGTTTTTT
CAWRDPRREKLFF
>TRBV6-4|TRBJ2-1|16|TRBD1|-
TGTGCCAGCAGTGGGACAGGGGGCTCCGGGTACAATGAGCAGTTCTTC
CASSGTGGSGYNEQFF
>TRBV6-6|TRBJ1-2|13|-|-
TGTGCCAGCAGTTACTTACAGATCTATGGCTACACCTTC
CASSYLQIYGYTF
>TRBV6-5|TRBJ1-2|13|-|-
TGTGCCAGCAGTTACGGTTCAGACTATGGCTACACCTTC
CASSYGSDYGYTF
>TRBV4-1|TRBJ2-7|16|TRBD2|few
TGCGCCAGCAGCCAAGGTAGCGGGGGAATGGGCTACGAGCAGTACTTC
CASSQGSGGMGYEQYF
>TRBV4-1|TRBJ1-5|16|TRBD1|once
TGCGCCAGCAGCCAAGAACGTCGGACAGGGGGTATGCCCCAGCATTTT
CASSQERRTGGMPQHF
>TRBV4-1|TRBJ2-1|12|TRBD2|-
TGCGCCAGCAGCCCGGCGGGGGATGAGCAGTTCTTC
CASSPAGDEQFF
>TRBV5-6|TRBJ2-5|15|TRBD1|-
TGTGCCAGCAGCTCACCGGGACAGGGGTTGGAGACCCAGTACTTC
CASSSPGQGLETQYF
>TRBV2|TRBJ2-3|18|TRBD2|once
TGTGCCAGCCTCCGAAGCGGGGGGCTCCATTCTTCCACAGATACGCAGTATTTT
CASLRSGGLHSSTDTQYF
>TRBV7-2|TRBJ2-7|14|TRBD1|few
TGTGCCAGCAGCTTAATACAGGGGGCGTGGGAGCAGTACTTC
CASSLIQGAWEQYF
>TRBV29-1|TRBJ2-5|14|-|-
TGCAGCGTTGAAGACCCGGGGAGTCAAGAGACCCAGTACTTC
CSVEDPGSQETQYF
>TRBV4-1|TRBJ1-6|14|-|-
-
CASSQEWGTGAGTF
>TRBV6-5|TRBJ2-5|14|-|-
TGTGCCAGCAGTCGGGGCTGGAGGGTGGAGACCCAGTACTTC
CASSRGWRVETQYF
>TRBV19|TRBJ2-3|14|TRBD1|-
TGTGCCAGTAGTGAGGGACAGGGGCTGGATACGCAGTATTTT
CASSEGQGLDTQYF
>TRBV10-3|TRBJ1-2|13|-|-
TGTGCCAGCCTAGGACAGAGCAACTATGGCTACACCTTC
CASLGQSNYGYTF
>TRBV29-1|TRBJ1-2|11|-|-
TGCAGCTTCAGGGATGACTATGGCTACACCTTC
CSFRDDYGYTF
>TRBV7-9|TRBJ2-5|13|TRBD2|-
TGTGCCAGCAGGCGGGGGAACCAAGAGACCCAGTACTTC
CASRRGNQETQYF
>TRBV4-1|TRBJ1-2|14|TRBD1|-
TGCGCCAGCAGCCAGGGGGGACAGGTTGAGAGCTACACCTTC
CASSQGGQVESYTF
>TRBV12-5|TRBJ1-6|18|TRBD1|-
TGTGCTAGTGGTTTGGTAGTTTCCGAATTACAGGGGCATTCACCCCTCCACTTT
CASGLVVSELQGHSPLHF
>TRBV14|TRBJ2-1|13|-|-
TGTGCCAGCAGCCACGGAGACTACAATGAGCAGTTCTTC
CASSHGDYNEQFF
>TRBV5-6|TRBJ2-7|16|-|-
TGTGCCAGCAGCTTGGGGGGTGGGGCCAGCCCCTACGAGCAGTACTTC
CASSLGGGASPYEQYF
>TRBV2|TRBJ1-4|15|TRBD1|once
TGTGCCAGCAGTCCTGTCGACAGGGGGGGTGAAAAACTGTTTTTT
CASSPVDRGGEKLFF
>TRBV7-9|TRBJ2-2|17|TRBD2|-
TGTGCCAGCAGCCAGGCTAGCGGGGGACTCTACACCGGGGAGCTGTTTTTT
CASSQASGGLYTGELFF
>TRBV27|TRBJ2-7|15|TRBD1|-
TGTGCCAGCAGTATTACAGGGGGGAGTTTCGGCGAGCAGTACTTC
CASSITGGSFGEQYF
>TRBV5-6|TRBJ1-5|14|-|-
TGTGCCAGCAGCTTTGCAGGGCTCAATCAGCCCCAGCATTTT
CASSFAGLNQPQHF
>TRBV27|TRBJ1-1|12|-|-
TGTGCCAGCAGTTTAGGAGGGGCTGAAGCTTTCTTT
CASSLGGAEAFF
>TRBV2|TRBJ1-2|18|-|once
TGTGCCAGCAGTGAAGCGCTTGTGGACCGGCGGGGAGTCTATGGCTACACCTTC
CASSEALVDRRGVYGYTF
>TRBV19|TRBJ1-5|13|-|-
TGTGCCAGAAGAAGGGGGTGGGGCCAGCCCCAGCATTTT
CARRRGWGQPQHF
>TRBV19|TRBJ1-2|17|-|-
TGTGCCACCAGTCCCCTTATCTCAGGGATACATAACTATGGCTACACCTTC
CATSPLISGIHNYGYTF
>TRBV2|TRBJ1-3|15|TRBD1|-
TGTGCTTTACAGGGGGCGGATAGTACTGGAAACACCATATATTTT
CALQGADSTGNTIYF
>TRBV19|TRBJ2-5|14|TRBD1|-
TGTGCCAGTAGCCCGACAGGGACCCAAGAGACCCAGTACTTC
CASSPTGTQETQYF